Listed below are T cell receptor beta chains from one sample, sequenced in a study of patients and donors after allogeneic stem cell transplantation. TCRdb processed the RT-PCR reads anew with MiXCR; each CDR3 protein has one entry. The sample records approximately 150,000 distinct CDR3 sequences, about 29% being singletons. Sequences were obtained from blood, either unsorted or a sorted T cell fraction (not recorded which). These receptors originate from a human donor who was either an allogeneic HSCT recipient or a stem cell or donor lymphocyte infusion donor (not recorded which). It is not recorded whose cells these are; they may come from a transplant donor. Both conserved end residues are part of each CDR3.

j_call | v_call | cdr3_aa
TRBJ2-1 | TRBV5-1 | CASSPSGVSYNEQFF
TRBJ2-3 | TRBV12-3/TRBV12-4 | CASSAGPLLGPDTQYF
TRBJ2-7 | TRBV5-6 | CASSTGTGVDEQYF
TRBJ2-7 | TRBV12-3/TRBV12-4 | CASTPGLARYEQYF
TRBJ2-1 | TRBV7-8 | CASSSGVAGDNEQFF
TRBJ2-7 | TRBV28 | CASSLAQAGSYEQYF
TRBJ2-5 | TRBV19 | CASSMGIEFQETQYF
TRBJ2-3 | TRBV5-1 | CASSLAPVGADTQYF
TRBJ1-5 | TRBV12-3/TRBV12-4 | CASSLVLGQPQHF
TRBJ1-4 | TRBV18 | CASSTRGQLFF
TRBJ1-1 | TRBV7-2 | CASSSPLGTGMNTEAFF
TRBJ2-7 | TRBV4-2 | CASSQGGTGFDEQYF
TRBJ1-1 | TRBV20-1 | CSAREGTGRTGEAFF
TRBJ2-3 | TRBV7-8 | CASSLARRTDTQYF
TRBJ2-7 | TRBV4-3 | CASSQVSWQGDEQYF
TRBJ2-5 | TRBV4-3 | CASSPRTSGETQYF
TRBJ2-7 | TRBV7-9 | CASSYFSGRAWEQYF
TRBJ2-1 | TRBV27 | CASSVTSGRGNEQFF
TRBJ2-5 | TRBV6-5 | CASSDPGLAGVGKETQYF
TRBJ2-6 | TRBV24-1 | CATSVAAFSGANVLTF
TRBJ1-1 | TRBV18 | CASSPGGQHEAFF
TRBJ2-7 | TRBV10-3 | CAISNRASGSSEQYF
TRBJ2-3 | TRBV20-1 | CSARDSGGTDTQYF
TRBJ2-7 | TRBV7-9 | CASSLGLRDRGISYEQYF
TRBJ1-3 | TRBV15 | CATSREVGFSGNTIYF
TRBJ2-7 | TRBV28 | CASSLAALYYEQYF
TRBJ1-1 | TRBV19 | CASSIEQLTEAFF
TRBJ2-1 | TRBV5-1 | CASMWDRGANEQFF
TRBJ1-1 | TRBV11-2 | CASSLGRAVEAFF
TRBJ2-1 | TRBV5-1 | CASSLVAGGAYNEQFF
TRBJ2-2 | TRBV20-1 | CSAPHGTSGSPGELFF
TRBJ2-7 | TRBV9 | CASSVDGGPYEQYF
TRBJ1-3 | TRBV21-1 | CAVQQSEQFSGNTIYF
TRBJ1-2 | TRBV29-1 | CSVNQLNGYTF
TRBJ2-3 | TRBV7-9 | CASGITGLTDTQYF
TRBJ1-1 | TRBV21-1 | CASSKADRVNTEAFF
TRBJ1-1 | TRBV6-5 | CASSLGQTTEAFF
TRBJ2-7 | TRBV9 | CASSVLPGLYEQYF
TRBJ2-5 | TRBV24-1 | CATSDRTSGTVQETQYF
TRBJ2-7 | TRBV11-1 | CASSPAGGASYEQYF
TRBJ1-1 | TRBV10-3 | CAISVSTGRDTEAFF
TRBJ1-1 | TRBV6-1 | CASSERGEAFF
TRBJ1-1 | TRBV6-6 | CASTSLQGASNTEAFF
TRBJ2-6 | TRBV29-1 | CSVLGFSGANVLTF